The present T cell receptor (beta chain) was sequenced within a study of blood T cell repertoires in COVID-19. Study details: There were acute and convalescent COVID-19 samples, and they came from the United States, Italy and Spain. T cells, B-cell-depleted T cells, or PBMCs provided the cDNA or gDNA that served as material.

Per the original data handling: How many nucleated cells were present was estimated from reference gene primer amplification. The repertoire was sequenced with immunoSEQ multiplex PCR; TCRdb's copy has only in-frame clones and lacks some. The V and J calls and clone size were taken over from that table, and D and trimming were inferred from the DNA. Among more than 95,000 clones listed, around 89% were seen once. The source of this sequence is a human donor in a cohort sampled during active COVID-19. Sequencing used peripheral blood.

This CDR3 is CASSLGGGRTDTQYF. In DNA form, the CDR3 reads TGTGCCAGCAGCTTGGGGGGCGGGAGAACAGATACGCAGTATTTT. This chain joins TRBV5-4 and TRBJ2-3, with 7 bases fitting TRBD2. J was trimmed by 3 bases and V by 0 bases; bases with no gene match: 4. The germline gives CDR1 SGHNT, CDR2 YYREEE (reference sequence). The length of the CDR3 is 15 residues.